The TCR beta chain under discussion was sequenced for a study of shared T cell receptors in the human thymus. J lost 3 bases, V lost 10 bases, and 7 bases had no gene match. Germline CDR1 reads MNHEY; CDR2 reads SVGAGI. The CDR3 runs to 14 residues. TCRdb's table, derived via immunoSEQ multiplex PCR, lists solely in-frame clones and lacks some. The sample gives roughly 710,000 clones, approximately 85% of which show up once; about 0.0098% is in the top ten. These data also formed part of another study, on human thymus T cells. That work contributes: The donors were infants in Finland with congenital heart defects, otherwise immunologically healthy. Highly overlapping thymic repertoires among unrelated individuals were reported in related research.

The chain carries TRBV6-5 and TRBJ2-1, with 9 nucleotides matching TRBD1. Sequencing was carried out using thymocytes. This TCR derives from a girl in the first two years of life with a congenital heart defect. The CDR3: CATQGTGIYNEQFF. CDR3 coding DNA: TGTGCCACCCAAGGGACAGGGATCTACAATGAGCAGTTCTTC.